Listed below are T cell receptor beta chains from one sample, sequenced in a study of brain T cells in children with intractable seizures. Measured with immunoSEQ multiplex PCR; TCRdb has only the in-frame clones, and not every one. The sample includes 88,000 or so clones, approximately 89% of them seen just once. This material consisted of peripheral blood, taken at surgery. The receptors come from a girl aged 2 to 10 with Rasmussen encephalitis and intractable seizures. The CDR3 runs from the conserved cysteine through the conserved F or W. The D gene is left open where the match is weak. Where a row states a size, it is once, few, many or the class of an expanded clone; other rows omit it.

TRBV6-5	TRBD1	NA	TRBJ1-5	CASSRDSAYQPQHF	TGTGCCAGCAGTCGGGACAGTGCCTATCAGCCCCAGCATTTT
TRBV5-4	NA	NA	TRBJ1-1	CASRITGKTEAFF	TGTGCCAGTCGTATTACAGGGAAGACTGAAGCTTTCTTT
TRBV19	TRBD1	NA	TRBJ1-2	CASIPRVGTGYGYTF	TGTGCCAGTATTCCGAGGGTGGGGACAGGGTATGGCTACACCTTC
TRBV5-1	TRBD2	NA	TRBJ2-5	CASSWTSGSQETQYF	TGCGCCAGCAGCTGGACTAGCGGGTCCCAAGAGACCCAGTACTTC
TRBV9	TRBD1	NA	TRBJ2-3	CASSVATGAITDTQYF	TGTGCCAGCAGCGTAGCGACAGGGGCCATCACAGATACGCAGTATTTT
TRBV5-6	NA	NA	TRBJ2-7	CASSLLGSTYEQYF	TGTGCCAGCAGCTTGTTGGGCAGCACCTACGAGCAGTACTTC
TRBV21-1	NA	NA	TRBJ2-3	CASSKVGGLLLSPTDTQYF	TGTGCCAGCAGCAAAGTGGGAGGACTTCTCCTAAGCCCCACAGATACGCAGTATTTT
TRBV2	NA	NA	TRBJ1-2	CASSARFPTNYGYTF	TGTGCCAGCAGTGCCAGATTTCCCACTAACTATGGCTACACCTTC
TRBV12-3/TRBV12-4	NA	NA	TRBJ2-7	CASSLQESYEQYF	TGTGCCAGCAGTTTACAGGAGTCCTACGAGCAGTACTTC
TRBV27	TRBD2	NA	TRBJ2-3	CASSLFRLAADTQYF	TGTGCCAGCAGTTTATTCCGACTAGCTGCAGATACGCAGTATTTT
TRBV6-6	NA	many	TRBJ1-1	CASSRPRGSNTEAFF	TGTGCCAGCAGTCGCCCTCGCGGATCCAACACTGAAGCTTTCTTT
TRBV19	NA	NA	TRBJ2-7	CASSTSGPKSEQYF	TGTGCCAGTAGTACTTCGGGACCGAAGAGCGAGCAGTACTTC
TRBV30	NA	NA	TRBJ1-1	CAWSRVRNTEAFF	TGTGCCTGGAGTAGGGTGAGGAACACTGAAGCTTTCTTT
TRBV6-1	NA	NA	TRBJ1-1	CASSEFFTVPMNTEAFF	TGTGCCAGCAGTGAGTTCTTCACGGTACCAATGAACACTGAAGCTTTCTTT
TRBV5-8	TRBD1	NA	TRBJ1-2	CASSPRGRFYGYTF	TGTGCCAGCAGCCCCAGGGGGCGCTTCTATGGCTACACCTTC
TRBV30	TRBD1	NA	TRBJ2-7	CAWSGTGDGEQYF	TGTGCCTGGAGTGGGACAGGGGACGGCGAGCAGTACTTC
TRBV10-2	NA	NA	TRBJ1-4	CASRATPRTNEKLFF	TGCGCCAGCCGGGCTACACCAAGAACTAATGAAAAACTGTTTTTT
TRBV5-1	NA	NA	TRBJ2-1	CASSLPAGPRQDGNEQFF	TGCGCCAGCAGCTTGCCCGCTGGGCCGCGGCAGGACGGCAATGAGCAGTTCTTC
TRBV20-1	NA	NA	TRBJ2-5	CSASPGQETQYF	TGCAGTGCTAGTCCCGGTCAAGAGACCCAGTACTTC
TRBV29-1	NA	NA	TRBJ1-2	CSVEGGSAYGYTF	TGCAGCGTTGAAGGGGGGTCAGCCTATGGCTACACCTTC
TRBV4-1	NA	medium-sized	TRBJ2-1	CASSQATLTNEQFF	TGCGCCAGCAGCCAGGCCACCCTGACCAATGAGCAGTTCTTC
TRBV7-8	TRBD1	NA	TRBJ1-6	CASSLGTGASPLHF	TGTGCCAGCAGCTTGGGGACAGGGGCCTCACCCCTCCACTTT
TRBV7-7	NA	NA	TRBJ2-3	CASSPSSGTDTQYF	TGTGCCAGCAGCCCCTCCAGCGGCACAGATACGCAGTATTTT
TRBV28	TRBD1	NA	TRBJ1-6	CASRPGTVNSPLHF	TGTGCCAGCAGACCCGGGACAGTTAATTCACCCCTCCACTTT
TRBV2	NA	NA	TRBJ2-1	CASSEEGSSNEQFF	TGTGCCAGCAGTGAGGAGGGCTCGAGCAATGAGCAGTTCTTC
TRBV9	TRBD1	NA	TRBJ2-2	CASSGPGQGNTGELFF	TGTGCCAGCAGCGGCCCGGGACAGGGTAACACCGGGGAGCTGTTTTTT
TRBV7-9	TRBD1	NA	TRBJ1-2	CASSFSGQGSYGYTF	TGTGCCAGCAGCTTCTCGGGACAGGGGAGCTATGGCTACACCTTC
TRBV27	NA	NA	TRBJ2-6	CASITTGPVSGANVLTF	TGTGCCAGCATTACTACAGGCCCTGTCTCTGGGGCCAACGTCCTGACTTTC
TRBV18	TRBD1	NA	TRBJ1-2	CASSPWTGDGYTF	TGTGCCAGCTCACCTTGGACAGGGGATGGCTACACCTTC
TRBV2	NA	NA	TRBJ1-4	CASSVTNEKLFF	TGTGCCAGCAGTGTGACGAATGAAAAACTGTTTTTT
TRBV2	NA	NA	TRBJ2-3	CASSGRAGLTDTQYF	TGTGCCAGCAGTGGGAGGGCGGGCCTCACAGATACGCAGTATTTT
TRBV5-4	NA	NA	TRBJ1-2	CASIDYPSGGYTF	TGTGCCAGCATCGACTACCCTTCTGGTGGCTACACCTTC
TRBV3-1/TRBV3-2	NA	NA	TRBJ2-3	CASSQVSGAYTDTQYF	TGTGCCAGCAGCCAAGTTAGCGGAGCTTACACAGATACGCAGTATTTT
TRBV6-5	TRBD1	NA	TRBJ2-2	CASSRTGFGGELFF	TGTGCCAGCAGCCGGACAGGGTTTGGCGGGGAGCTGTTTTTT
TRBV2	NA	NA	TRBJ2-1	CASSGERNEQFF	TGTGCCAGCAGTGGGGAGAGGAATGAGCAGTTCTTC
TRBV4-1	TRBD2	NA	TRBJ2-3	CASSQEVGASGGNTDTQYF	TGCGCCAGCAGCCAAGAGGTGGGGGCTAGCGGGGGAAACACAGATACGCAGTATTTT
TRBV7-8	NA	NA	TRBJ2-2	CASSSGTGELFF	TGTGCCAGCAGCTCAGGCACCGGGGAGCTGTTTTTT
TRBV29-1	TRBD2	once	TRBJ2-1	CSTSGPGALNEQFF	TGCAGCACTAGCGGGCCCGGAGCTCTCAATGAGCAGTTCTTC
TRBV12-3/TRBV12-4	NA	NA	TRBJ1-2	CASSFGPNYGYTF	TGTGCCAGCAGTTTCGGGCCCAACTATGGCTACACCTTC
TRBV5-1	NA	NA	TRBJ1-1	CASSLDYSRNTEAFF	TGCGCCAGCAGCTTGGATTATAGCAGAAACACTGAAGCTTTCTTT
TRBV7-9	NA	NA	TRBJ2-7	CASSAGQLYEQYF	TGTGCCAGCAGCGCCGGACAGCTCTACGAGCAGTACTTC
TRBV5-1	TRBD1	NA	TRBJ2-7	CASSPLDRVAYEQYF	TGCGCCAGCAGCCCTCTCGACAGGGTAGCCTACGAGCAGTACTTC
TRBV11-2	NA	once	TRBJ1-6	CASSLVQTSSPLHF	TGTGCCAGCAGCTTGGTACAGACATCTTCACCCCTCCACTTT
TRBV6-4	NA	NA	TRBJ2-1	CASSDPMEGEQFF	TGTGCCAGCAGTGACCCAATGGAGGGTGAGCAGTTCTTC
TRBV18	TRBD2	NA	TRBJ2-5	CASSPYGEGIETQYF	TGTGCCAGCTCACCGTACGGGGAGGGCATTGAGACCCAGTACTTC
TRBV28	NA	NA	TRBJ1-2	CASRLGENYGYTF	TGTGCCAGCAGGTTGGGGGAGAACTATGGCTACACCTTC